These T cell receptor beta chains were read from a single sample in a study of ipilimumab plus nivolumab after autologous stem cell transplantation. Produced via immunoSEQ multiplex PCR; TCRdb's table is partial and in-frame only. In the table there are roughly 16,000 clones, approximately 80% of which are singletons. The sample consisted of PBMCs, taken in a trial of ipilimumab plus nivolumab as post-transplant consolidation. All receptors come from a male donor with diffuse large B-cell lymphoma. CDR3s include the opening cysteine and the closing phenylalanine or tryptophan. Fields, in order: clone size, V gene, D gene, J gene, CDR3 DNA, CDR3 protein. D genes are given only for firm matches. A clone size is listed for some rows: how often the clone was seen (once, few, many), or a class if it is expanded.

clone size: -; V gene: TRBV2; D gene: TRBD2; J gene: TRBJ2-5; CDR3 DNA: TGTGCCAGCACCCTAGCGGGAGGGCGTGAGACCCAGTACTTC; CDR3 protein: CASTLAGGRETQYF
clone size: -; V gene: TRBV7-9; D gene: TRBD1; J gene: TRBJ2-5; CDR3 DNA: TGTGCCAGCAGCTTTGGGGGGACAGGGGGCTGGGAGACCCAGTACTTC; CDR3 protein: CASSFGGTGGWETQYF
clone size: -; V gene: TRBV4-3; D gene: TRBD2; J gene: TRBJ2-1; CDR3 DNA: TGCGCCAGCAGTCTGGACGCGGGGGGGTTCGATGAGCAGTTCTTC; CDR3 protein: CASSLDAGGFDEQFF
clone size: -; V gene: TRBV6-1; D gene: -; J gene: TRBJ2-7; CDR3 DNA: TGTGCCAGCAGTGAAAACCAGGGTCGAGGGGAGCAGTACTTC; CDR3 protein: CASSENQGRGEQYF
clone size: -; V gene: TRBV6-1; D gene: TRBD1; J gene: TRBJ1-5; CDR3 DNA: TGTGCCAGCACCCAAGGAGCAGGGGGCCAGCCCCAGCATTTT; CDR3 protein: CASTQGAGGQPQHF
clone size: once; V gene: TRBV27; D gene: TRBD1; J gene: TRBJ1-2; CDR3 DNA: TGTGCCAGCAGTCTAAGGACAGGGGGCGGCTATGGCTACACCTTC; CDR3 protein: CASSLRTGGGYGYTF
clone size: -; V gene: TRBV30; D gene: TRBD2; J gene: TRBJ2-1; CDR3 DNA: TGTGCCTGGAGTGTACTCGGGACTAGCCCCAGAGAGCAGTTCTTC; CDR3 protein: CAWSVLGTSPREQFF
clone size: -; V gene: TRBV5-1; D gene: -; J gene: TRBJ1-4; CDR3 DNA: TGCGCCAGCAGCTTGGATATCGCAACTAATGAAAAACTGTTTTTT; CDR3 protein: CASSLDIATNEKLFF
clone size: once; V gene: TRBV5-1; D gene: -; J gene: TRBJ1-1; CDR3 DNA: TGCGCCAGCAGCCTTAAAGGGGCAGGGACCACTGAAGCTTTCTTT; CDR3 protein: CASSLKGAGTTEAFF
clone size: -; V gene: TRBV21-1; D gene: -; J gene: TRBJ1-3; CDR3 DNA: TGTGCCAGCAGCTCCGTCCCGGGACAGGGTAGGAAGACTGGAAACACCATATATTTT; CDR3 protein: CASSSVPGQGRKTGNTIYF
clone size: -; V gene: TRBV9; D gene: TRBD1; J gene: TRBJ2-2; CDR3 DNA: TGTGCCAGCAGCGTGGGGACAGACCCCGGGGAGCTGTTTTTT; CDR3 protein: CASSVGTDPGELFF
clone size: -; V gene: TRBV6-5; D gene: TRBD1; J gene: TRBJ2-6; CDR3 DNA: TGTGCCAGCAGTTCGGACAGGGGGCTCGGGGCCAACGTCCTGACTTTC; CDR3 protein: CASSSDRGLGANVLTF
clone size: -; V gene: TRBV9; D gene: -; J gene: TRBJ2-7; CDR3 DNA: TGTGCCAGCAGCGCTACAGGCCAGTCCTACGAGCAGTACTTC; CDR3 protein: CASSATGQSYEQYF
clone size: -; V gene: TRBV6-5; D gene: TRBD1; J gene: TRBJ2-5; CDR3 DNA: TGTGCCAGCAGGGAACAGGGGGCGAGAGGGGGAGAGCAGTACTTC; CDR3 protein: CASREQGARGGEQYF
clone size: -; V gene: TRBV4-1; D gene: -; J gene: TRBJ2-7; CDR3 DNA: TGCGCCAGCAGTCCAGGGGGAGGCGAGCAGTACTTC; CDR3 protein: CASSPGGGEQYF
clone size: -; V gene: TRBV6-5; D gene: -; J gene: TRBJ2-1; CDR3 DNA: TGTGCCAGCAGTTACTCGGGGCCTTCCTACAATGAGCAGTTCTTC; CDR3 protein: CASSYSGPSYNEQFF
clone size: -; V gene: TRBV4-3; D gene: TRBD1; J gene: TRBJ1-1; CDR3 DNA: TGCGCCAGCAGCCAAAATGGACAGGGGGCTACTGAAGCTTTCTTT; CDR3 protein: CASSQNGQGATEAFF